This record covers a single T cell receptor beta chain. Its antigen is still unknown. The sample holds no much larger clone one base away, and base qualities are not on file. The CDR3 sequence holds 15 residues, the cysteine and phenylalanine included. The only DNA kept is the CDR3, 45 bases in frame from the first base. V is pruned by 5 bases and J by 4 bases, leaving 5 bases of the junction without a gene match. CDR1 and CDR2, looked up from the germline V gene, are SGHVS and FNYEAQ. The data were obtained in a study of shared T cell receptors in the human thymus (TCRdb year 2021). Regarding the research as a whole: The study examined how self-reactive, shared T-cell receptor alpha chains are generated in the human thymus.

Libraries were constructed by the immunoSEQ multiplex PCR assay. TCRdb took over this immuneACCESS table, retaining in-frame rearrangements with V and J assigned. Such tables are incomplete; in checked studies, under half of the missing clones stem from an unresolved V gene, and the remainder is unexplained. This sample has hundreds of thousands of clones in its table, and around 95% of those were observed once. Of the sample, approximately 0.018% is held by the ten largest clones. This TCR was sampled from a human donor. The sequence is built from TRBV7-6 and TRBJ2-2, and 9 bases in between align with TRBD2. Sample: thymocytes. The CDR3 protein: CASSLGTSLTGELFF. In nucleotides, the sequence is TGTGCCAGCAGCCTCGGGACTAGCCTCACCGGGGAGCTGTTTTTT.